The 16 T cell receptor beta chains in this list originate from one sample, sequenced in a study of identical twins. TCRdb independently ran MiXCR on the 5' RACE reads; one entry per CDR3 protein. The table has approximately 500,000 distinct CDR3 sequences, approximately 25% seen once; the top ten hold approximately 2.9%. The same specimen was also included in a second study, on T cells expressing NK-cell markers.

The sequenced sample consisted of CD4+ T cells sorted from blood. Source of these receptors: a woman between 18 and 30 years old in good health.

This sequence joins TRBV20-1 and TRBJ1-1; unclear D gene. This CDR3 region has 13 residues. Germline loops: CDR1 DFQATT, CDR2 SNEGSKA (reference sequence). The V and J ends lost 6 bases and 5 bases respectively, with 16 bases between them. CDR3 amino acids: CSAPRTLGTEAFF. CDR3 sequence (DNA): TGCAGTGCACCTAGGACCCTCGGGACTGAAGCTTTCTTT.

The V call is TRBV5-1, the J call TRBJ2-1; 11 nucleotides agree with TRBD2. The CDR3 covers 16 residues. V shed 1 base, J shed 6 bases, and the junction held 6 bases outside the gene matches. The germline V gene encodes CDR1 SGHRS and CDR2 YFSETQ. The CDR3 nucleotides are TGCGCCAGCAGCTTGCGGACTAGCGGGCCCCGCAATGAGCAGTTCTTC. It yields the protein CASSLRTSGPRNEQFF. The variable domain in full, completed from reference TRBV5-1 and TRBJ2-1, reads KAGVTQTPRYLIKTRGQQVTLSCSPISGHRSVSWYQQTPGQGLQFLFEYFSETQRNKGNFPGRFSGRQFSNSRSEMNVSTLELGDSALYLCASSLRTSGPRNEQFFGPGTRLTVL.

The chain combines TRBV20-1 with TRBJ1-2; D is unresolved. The CDR3 has 14 residues. The germline V and J ends were trimmed by 3 bases and 4 bases, with 15 bases remaining between them. Germline CDR1 is DFQATT and CDR2 is SNEGSKA (reference sequence). CDR3 coding DNA: TGCAGTGCTAGGGGCCGAGCGATAAGCTATGGCTACACCTTC. Its protein is CSARGRAISYGYTF.

This clonotype has at least ten counts. The chain joins TRBV2 to TRBJ2-2; no clear D gene. With 4 bases removed from V and 4 bases from J, the gap between germline ends came to 1 base. The germline V gene has CDR1 SNHLY and CDR2 FYNNEI. The CDR3 has 11 residues. CDR3 amino acids: CASSGTGELFF. The DNA of the CDR3 is TGTGCCAGCAGTGGCACCGGGGAGCTGTTTTTT. The full variable domain, with the rest looked up from reference TRBV2 and TRBJ2-2, is EPEVTQTPSHQVTQMGQEVILRCVPISNHLYFYWYRQILGQKVEFLVSFYNNEISEKSEIFDDQFSVERPDGSNFTLKIRSTKLEDSAMYFCASSGTGELFFGEGSRLTVL.

The genes are TRBV10-3 and TRBJ1-1; no clear D gene. CDR1 is ENHRY, CDR2 SYGVKD, per germline. The CDR3 extends over 14 amino acids. Trimming took 0 bases from V and 4 from J, leaving 9 bases between them. CDR3 nucleotide sequence: TGTGCCATCAGTGAGTCGGGGTCAGTCACTGAAGCTTTCTTT. It yields the protein CAISESGSVTEAFF.

This rearrangement joins TRBV6-1 to TRBJ2-7, with 7 bases matching TRBD1. V lost 7 bases to trimming and J lost 0 bases; unmatched junction nucleotides: 9. This CDR3 region has 15 residues. Germline values: CDR1 MNHNS, CDR2 SASEGT. The CDR3 DNA follows: TGTGCCAGCACCCAACCGTGGGACAGCTCCTACGAGCAGTACTTC. Translation gives CASTQPWDSSYEQYF.

The chain couples TRBV12-3 or TRBV12-4 to TRBJ1-2, with TRBD1 as a possible D gene (6 bases). V lost 1 base and J 4 bases, leaving 10 bases between the germline ends. The CDR3 length is 14 residues. The CDR3 sequence is CASSLGTAPYGYTF. The CDR3, as DNA: TGTGCCAGCAGTTTAGGGACAGCACCCTATGGCTACACCTTC.

V usage is TRBV7-2 and J usage is TRBJ2-2; 9 bases match TRBD2. The CDR3 is 15 residues long. Germline-derived CDR1 and CDR2 are SGHTA and FQGNSA. V was clipped by 7 bases and J by 4 bases; unmatched bases: 7. The CDR3 protein is CASTLSAGGTGELFF. The CDR3 nucleotides are TGTGCCAGCACCCTATCAGCGGGGGGCACCGGGGAGCTGTTTTTT.

The chain carries TRBV20-1 and TRBJ2-7; TRBD2 matches at 9 bases. CDR1 DFQATT and CDR2 SNEGSKA come from the germline V gene (reference sequence). The J segment lost 5 bases and the V segment lost 7 bases, leaving 9 bases of the junction unmatched. CDR3 length equals 13 residues. This chain's CDR3 is CSGGRAGGNEQYF. CDR3 coding DNA: TGCAGTGGGGGGCGAGCGGGAGGCAACGAGCAGTACTTC.

In its sample, this clonotype was seen a few times. The J gene is TRBJ2-1, the V gene TRBV5-1; D is unclear. CDR1 is SGHRS, CDR2 YFSETQ, per germline. The CDR3 sequence is 12 residues long. V lost 5 bases and J 3 bases, leaving 6 bases between the germline ends. In nucleotides, the CDR3 is TGCGCCAGCAGTGCCGACTACAATGAGCAGTTCTTC. Amino acids: CASSADYNEQFF.

This clonotype was seen only a few times. This chain connects TRBV9 to TRBJ2-7, with D maybe TRBD2 (6 bases). The CDR3 is made up of 14 amino acids. V was pared by 0 bases and J by 6 bases, with 13 bases between. Germline values: CDR1 SGDLS, CDR2 YYNGEE. The CDR3 sequence: CASSVVGGAGEQYF. The CDR3 nucleotides are TGTGCCAGCAGCGTAGTGGGAGGAGCGGGCGAGCAGTACTTC.

This clonotype was recorded at least ten times. V is TRBV5-1 and J is TRBJ1-5; TRBD1 agrees at 10 bases. The germline gives CDR1 SGHRS, CDR2 YFSETQ. The CDR3 sequence is 15 residues long. Trimming removed 2 bases from V and 4 bases from J; junction bases left unmatched: 3. The CDR3 region is CASSFSGQGNQPQHF. CDR3 nucleotides: TGCGCCAGCAGCTTTTCGGGACAGGGGAATCAGCCCCAGCATTTT.

This clonotype was seen only once. The chain is built from TRBV6-5 and TRBJ2-1; D remains unclear. V gave up 0 bases and J gave up 0 bases, with 6 bases separating them. The CDR3 is made up of 15 amino acids. The V gene's germline CDR1 is MNHEY and CDR2 SVGAGI. The CDR3 spells CASSYSASSYNEQFF. CDR3 sequence (DNA): TGTGCCAGCAGTTACTCGGCCTCCTCCTACAATGAGCAGTTCTTC.

The V gene is TRBV6-1, the J gene TRBJ2-3; 11 bases are a match to TRBD2. Per the germline V gene, CDR1 is MNHNS and CDR2 is SASEGT. The CDR3 has 16 amino acids. Trimming took 6 bases from V and 2 from J; bases not matched to a gene: 7. CDR3 DNA: TGTGCCAGCAGCCGGTCGGGACTAGCGGACACAGATACGCAGTATTTT. This sequence encodes CASSRSGLADTDTQYF.

A few counts support this clonotype. J is TRBJ2-3 and V is TRBV5-5, with a possible D match to TRBD2 (6 bases). Germline values: CDR1 SGHKS, CDR2 YYEKEE (reference sequence). The CDR3 covers 16 residues. Trimming shortened V by 4 bases and J by 0 bases, and 15 bases separated the two germline ends. CDR3 region: CASSPGRKSSTDTQYF. The CDR3 region has the DNA TGTGCCAGCAGCCCGGGGAGGAAGAGTAGCACAGATACGCAGTATTTT.

This clonotype has just a few counts. J is TRBJ1-1 and V is TRBV5-1; tentative D call: TRBD1 (5 bases). V was cut by 3 bases and J by 4 bases, with 10 bases left in between. This CDR3 region has 13 residues. Germline V gene lookup returns CDR1 SGHRS and CDR2 YFSETQ. The CDR3 is CASSSGHITEAFF. The CDR3 region has the DNA TGCGCCAGCAGCTCCGGACACATCACTGAAGCTTTCTTT.